This T cell receptor (beta chain) was sequenced in a study of cytomegalovirus exposure and HLA in healthy donors. General study findings and limits: In a later analysis, first-cohort TCR clusters were found to tend to co-occur in the roughly 120 validation repertoires. The study designated 160 or so TCR beta chains cytomegalovirus-associated.

TCRdb keeps only in-frame clones here, not all; method: immunoSEQ multiplex PCR. The top ten hold 2.1% of the sample, which has about 120,000 clones, more than 75% seen once. The trim removed 6 bases at V and 5 bases at J, leaving 9 bases unmatched. This CDR3 has 14 amino acids. Germline V CDR1 and CDR2: SNHLY, FYNNEI. The sample holds a few counts of this clone. Its antigen is unknown. Sequences were obtained from PBMCs. V is TRBV2 and J is TRBJ2-7; 8 bases fit TRBD1. The TCR was taken from a woman aged 25-40 years in good health and CMV-seronegative. The CDR3 bases are TGTGCCAGCAGACCGGGACAGGCGAGGCACGAGCAGTACTTC. Encoded protein: CASRPGQARHEQYF.